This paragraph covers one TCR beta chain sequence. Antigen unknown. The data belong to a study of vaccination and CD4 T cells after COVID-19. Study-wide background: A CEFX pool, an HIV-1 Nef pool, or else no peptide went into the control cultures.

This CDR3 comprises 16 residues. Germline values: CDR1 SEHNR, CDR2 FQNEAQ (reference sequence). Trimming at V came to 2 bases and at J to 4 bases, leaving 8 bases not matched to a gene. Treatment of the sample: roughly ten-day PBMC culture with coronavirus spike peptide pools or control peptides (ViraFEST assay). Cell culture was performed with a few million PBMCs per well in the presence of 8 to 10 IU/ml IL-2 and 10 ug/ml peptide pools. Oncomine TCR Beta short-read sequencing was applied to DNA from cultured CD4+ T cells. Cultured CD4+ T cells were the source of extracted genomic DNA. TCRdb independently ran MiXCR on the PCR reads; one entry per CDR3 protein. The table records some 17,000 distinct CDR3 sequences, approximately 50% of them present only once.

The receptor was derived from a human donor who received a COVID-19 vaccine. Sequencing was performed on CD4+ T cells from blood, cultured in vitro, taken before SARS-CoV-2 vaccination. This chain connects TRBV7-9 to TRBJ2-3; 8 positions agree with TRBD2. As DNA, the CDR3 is TGTGCCAGCAGCTTAATAACGGGGGGGATGTCAGATACGCAGTATTTT. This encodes CASSLITGGMSDTQYF.